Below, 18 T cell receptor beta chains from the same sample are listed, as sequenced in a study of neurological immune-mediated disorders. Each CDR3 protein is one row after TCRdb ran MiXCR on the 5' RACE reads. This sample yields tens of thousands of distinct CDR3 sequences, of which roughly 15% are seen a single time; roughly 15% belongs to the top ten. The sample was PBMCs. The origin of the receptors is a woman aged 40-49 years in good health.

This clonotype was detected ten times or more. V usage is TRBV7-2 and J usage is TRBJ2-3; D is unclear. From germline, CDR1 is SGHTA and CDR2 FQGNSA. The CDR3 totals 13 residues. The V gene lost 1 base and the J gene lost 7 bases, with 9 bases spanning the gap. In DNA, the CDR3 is TGTGCCAGCAGCTTAGTAGGGATACATACGCAGTATTTT. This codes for CASSLVGIHTQYF.

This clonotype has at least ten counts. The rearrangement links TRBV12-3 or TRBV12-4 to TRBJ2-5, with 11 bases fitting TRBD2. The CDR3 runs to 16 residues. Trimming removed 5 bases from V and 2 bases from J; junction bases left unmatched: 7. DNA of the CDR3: TGTGCCAGCAGTCAAGGATTAGCGGGGGGGCAAGAGACCCAGTACTTC. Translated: CASSQGLAGGQETQYF.

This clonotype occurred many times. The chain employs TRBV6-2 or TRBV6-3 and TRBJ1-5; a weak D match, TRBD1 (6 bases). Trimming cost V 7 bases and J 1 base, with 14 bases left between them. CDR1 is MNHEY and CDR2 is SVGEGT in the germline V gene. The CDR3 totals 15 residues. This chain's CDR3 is CASNQGQKSNQPQHF. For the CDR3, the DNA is TGTGCCAGCAACCAGGGGCAGAAGAGCAATCAGCCCCAGCATTTT.

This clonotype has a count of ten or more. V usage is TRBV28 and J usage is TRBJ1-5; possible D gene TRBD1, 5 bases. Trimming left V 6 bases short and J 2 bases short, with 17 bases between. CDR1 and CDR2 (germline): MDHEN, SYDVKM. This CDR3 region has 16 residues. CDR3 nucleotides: TGTGCCAGCAGCCCGATTGGGGGTCGGGGCAATCAGCCCCAGCATTTT. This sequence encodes CASSPIGGRGNQPQHF.

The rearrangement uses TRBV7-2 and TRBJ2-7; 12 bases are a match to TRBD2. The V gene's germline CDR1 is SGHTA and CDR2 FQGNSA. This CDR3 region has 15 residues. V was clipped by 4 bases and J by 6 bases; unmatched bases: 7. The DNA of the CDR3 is TGTGCCAGCAGCTACCCCGGACTAGCGGGGCCCGAGCAGTACTTC. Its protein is CASSYPGLAGPEQYF.

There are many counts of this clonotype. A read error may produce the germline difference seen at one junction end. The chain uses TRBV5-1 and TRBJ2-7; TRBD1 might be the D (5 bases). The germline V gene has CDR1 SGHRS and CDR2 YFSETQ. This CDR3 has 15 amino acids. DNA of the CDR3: TGCGCCAGCAGCTTGTCCTCAGGGCCCACCTACAAGCAGTACTTC. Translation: CASSLSSGPTYKQYF. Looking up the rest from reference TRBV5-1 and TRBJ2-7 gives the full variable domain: KAGVTQTPRYLIKTRGQQVTLSCSPISGHRSVSWYQQTPGQGLQFLFEYFSETQRNKGNFPGRFSGRQFSNSRSEMNVSTLELGDSALYLCASSLSSGPTYKQYFGPGTRLTVT.

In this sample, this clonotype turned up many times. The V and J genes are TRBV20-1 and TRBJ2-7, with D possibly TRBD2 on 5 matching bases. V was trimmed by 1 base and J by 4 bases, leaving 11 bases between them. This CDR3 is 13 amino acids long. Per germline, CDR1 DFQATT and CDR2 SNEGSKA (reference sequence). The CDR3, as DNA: TGCAGTGCTAGAGGAGGGATCGGATACGAGCAGTACTTC. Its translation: CSARGGIGYEQYF.

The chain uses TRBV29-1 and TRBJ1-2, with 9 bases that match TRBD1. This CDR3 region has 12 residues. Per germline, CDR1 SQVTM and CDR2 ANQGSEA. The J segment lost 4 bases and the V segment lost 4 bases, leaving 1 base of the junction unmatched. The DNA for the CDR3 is TGCAGCGTTGGGACAGGGGCCTATGGCTACACCTTC. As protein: CSVGTGAYGYTF.

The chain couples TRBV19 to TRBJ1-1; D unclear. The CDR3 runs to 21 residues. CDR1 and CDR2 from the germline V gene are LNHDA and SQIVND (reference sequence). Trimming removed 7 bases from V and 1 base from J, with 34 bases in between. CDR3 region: CASKGVDRGPQEGTGNTEAFF. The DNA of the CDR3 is TGTGCCAGTAAGGGCGTTGATCGCGGCCCCCAGGAGGGAACTGGGAACACTGAAGCTTTCTTT.

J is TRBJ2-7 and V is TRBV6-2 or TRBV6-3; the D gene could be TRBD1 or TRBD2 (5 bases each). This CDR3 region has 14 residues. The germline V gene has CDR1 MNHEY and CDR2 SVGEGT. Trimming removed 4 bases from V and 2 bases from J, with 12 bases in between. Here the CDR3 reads CASSFRGRTYEQYF. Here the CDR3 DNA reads TGTGCCAGCAGTTTTCGGGGCCGTACCTACGAGCAGTACTTC.

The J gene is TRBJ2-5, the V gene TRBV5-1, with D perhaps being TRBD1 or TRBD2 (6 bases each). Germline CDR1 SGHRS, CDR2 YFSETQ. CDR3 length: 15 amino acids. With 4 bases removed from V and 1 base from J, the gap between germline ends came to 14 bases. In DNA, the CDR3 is TGCGCCAGCAGCCCTCCCTGGGGGGCCCAAGAGACCCAGTACTTC. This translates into CASSPPWGAQETQYF.

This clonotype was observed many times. As DNA, the CDR3 is TGTGCCAGCATCCGAAGGGGGGGCTTTAATGAAAAACTGTTTTTT. As protein: CASIRRGGFNEKLFF. V is TRBV7-3 and J is TRBJ1-4, with a tentative D call TRBD1 (6 bases). Per the germline V gene, CDR1 is SGHTA and CDR2 is FQGTGA. The CDR3 consists of 15 residues. V gave up 7 bases and J gave up 4 bases, with 16 bases separating them.

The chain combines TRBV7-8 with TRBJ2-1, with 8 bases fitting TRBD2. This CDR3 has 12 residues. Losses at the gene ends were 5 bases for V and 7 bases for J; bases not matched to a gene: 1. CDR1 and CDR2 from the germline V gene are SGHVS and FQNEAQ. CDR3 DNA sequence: TGTGCCAGCAGCCGGGGGGGAAATGAGCAGTTCTTC. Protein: CASSRGGNEQFF.

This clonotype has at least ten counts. The CDR3 is CASSHRDRGRNEQYF. The CDR3 coding sequence is TGTGCCAGCAGTCATCGGGACAGGGGGCGAAACGAGCAGTACTTC. V gene TRBV28 combines with J gene TRBJ2-7, with TRBD1 matching over 12 bases. The CDR3 is 15 amino acids. Germline V gives CDR1 MDHEN, CDR2 SYDVKM. The V gene end was trimmed by 5 bases and the J gene end by 5 bases; junction bases not matched to a gene: 7.

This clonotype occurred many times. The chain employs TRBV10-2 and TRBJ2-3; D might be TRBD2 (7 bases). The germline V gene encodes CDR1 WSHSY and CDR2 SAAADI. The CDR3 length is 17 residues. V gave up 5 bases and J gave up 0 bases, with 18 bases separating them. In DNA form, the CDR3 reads TGCGCCAGCAGTCAAAGGGGGGGTGCGGACAGCACAGATACGCAGTATTTT. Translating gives CASSQRGGADSTDTQYF.

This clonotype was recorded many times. The CDR3 sequence is CASSLGGLMTGNTIYF. The CDR3 DNA sequence: TGTGCCAGCAGCTTGGGGGGGCTCATGACCGGAAACACCATATATTTT. J is TRBJ1-3 and V is TRBV7-2; tentatively, D is TRBD1 (6 bases). V was pared by 3 bases and J by 4 bases, with 16 bases between. The CDR3 totals 16 residues. The germline gives CDR1 SGHTA, CDR2 FQGNSA.

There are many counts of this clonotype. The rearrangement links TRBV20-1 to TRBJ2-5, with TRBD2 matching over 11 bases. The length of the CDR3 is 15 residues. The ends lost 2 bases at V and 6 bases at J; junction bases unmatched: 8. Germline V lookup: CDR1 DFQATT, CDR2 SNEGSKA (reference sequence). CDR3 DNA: TGCAGTGCTAGACTTAGCGGGGGGGCCGGGAAGACCCAGTACTTC. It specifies CSARLSGGAGKTQYF.

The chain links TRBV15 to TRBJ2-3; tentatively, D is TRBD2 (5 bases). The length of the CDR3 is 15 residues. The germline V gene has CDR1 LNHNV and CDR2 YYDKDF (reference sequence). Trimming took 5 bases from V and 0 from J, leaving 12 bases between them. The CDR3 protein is CATSASGTSTDTQYF. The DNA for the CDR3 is TGTGCCACCAGCGCCTCGGGAACAAGCACAGATACGCAGTATTTT. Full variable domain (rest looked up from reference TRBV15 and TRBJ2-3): DAMVIQNPRYQVTQFGKPVTLSCSQTLNHNVMYWYQQKSSQAPKLLFHYYDKDFNNEADTPDNFQSRRPNTSFCFLDIRSPGLGDTAMYLCATSASGTSTDTQYFGPGTRLTVL.